This TCR beta chain comes out of a study of tumor T cells in aggressive B-cell lymphoma. Measured with immunoSEQ multiplex PCR; TCRdb has only the in-frame clones, and not every one. The sample consists of about 4,000 clones, approximately 80% of them appearing once. The CDR3 sequence is 15 residues long. Germline CDR1 reads SGHNT; CDR2 reads YYREEE (reference sequence). V shed 1 base, J shed 3 bases, and the junction held 6 bases outside the gene matches. Sequencing was performed on tumor tissue. This clonotype originated in an adult with diffuse large B cell lymphoma. The chain recombines TRBV5-4 with TRBJ2-7; 8 bases map to TRBD1. The DNA of the CDR3 is TGTGCCAGCAGCTTGTCCGGACAGGGTGTCTACGAGCAGTACTTC. It translates to CASSLSGQGVYEQYF.